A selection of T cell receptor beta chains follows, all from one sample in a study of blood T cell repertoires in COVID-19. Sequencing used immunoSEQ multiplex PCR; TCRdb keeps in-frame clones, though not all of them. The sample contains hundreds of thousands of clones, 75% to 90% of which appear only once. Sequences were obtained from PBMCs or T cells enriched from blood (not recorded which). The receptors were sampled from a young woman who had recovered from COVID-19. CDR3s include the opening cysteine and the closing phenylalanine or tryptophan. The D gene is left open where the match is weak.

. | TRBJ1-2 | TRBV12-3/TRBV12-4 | TGTGCCAGCAGCTTGAGAATTAACTATGGCTACACCTTC | CASSLRINYGYTF
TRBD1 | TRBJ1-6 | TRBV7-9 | TGTGCCAGCAGCGCCTGGGACAGGGGGCGTCGGTCACCCCTCCACTTT | CASSAWDRGRRSPLHF
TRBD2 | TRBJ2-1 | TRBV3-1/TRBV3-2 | TGTGCCAGCAGCCAAGATTGGACTAGCGGGGCTAACTACAATGAGCAGTTCTTC | CASSQDWTSGANYNEQFF
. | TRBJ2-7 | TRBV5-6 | TGTGCCAGCAGTTTCCTAAACTACGAGCAGTACTTC | CASSFLNYEQYF
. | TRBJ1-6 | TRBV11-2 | TGTGCCAGCAGCTTAGAGCGGGGGGGCAATTCACCCCTCCACTTT | CASSLERGGNSPLHF
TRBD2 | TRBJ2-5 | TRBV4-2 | TGTGCCAGCAGCCAGGAGAAATCGCGGGGGGACCAAGAGACCCAGTACTTC | CASSQEKSRGDQETQYF
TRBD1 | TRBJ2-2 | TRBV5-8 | TGTGCCAGCAAACAGGGGCTCCCTACTAACACCGGGGAGCTGTTTTTT | CASKQGLPTNTGELFF
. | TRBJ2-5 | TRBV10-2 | TGCGCCAGCACTCCCGGGGGGCGTAGAGAGACCCAGTACTTC | CASTPGGRRETQYF
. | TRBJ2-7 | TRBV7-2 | TGTGCCAGCAGCTACCCCCTATACGAGCAGTACTTC | CASSYPLYEQYF
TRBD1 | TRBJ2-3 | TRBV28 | TGTGCCAGCAGTTTTCTGGTTGTTCACAGGGGGCTCGGAGATACGCAGTATTTT | CASSFLVVHRGLGDTQYF
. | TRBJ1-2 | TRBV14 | TGTGCCAGCAGCCAAGATCTCACAGGAGTCGGGTATGGCTACACCTTC | CASSQDLTGVGYGYTF